These 30 T cell receptor beta chains were sequenced from one sample in a study of T cells in Graves' hyperthyroidism and ophthalmopathy. Amplified regions were TCR beta CDR3 sequences from RNA transcripts. First-round RT-PCR with HTBI primers amplified the TCR CDR3 region. TCRdb called the multiplex PCR reads again in MiXCR, with one record for every CDR3 protein. This sample has some 250,000 distinct CDR3 sequences; about 14% occur once, and the top ten carry roughly 15%. The sequenced material came from blood. Receptors originate from a woman between 40 and 55 years old with Graves' hyperthyroidism that later progressed to Graves' ophthalmopathy.

Ten or more counts support this clonotype. This chain connects TRBV2 to TRBJ2-1; perhaps TRBD2 as D (5 bases). The germline V gene has CDR1 SNHLY and CDR2 FYNNEI. The CDR3 is 17 residues long. Trimming took 2 bases from V and 6 from J, leaving 20 bases between them. CDR3 protein: CASSEFGVRSGVNEQFF. The CDR3 DNA reads TGTGCCAGCAGTGAATTCGGGGTGCGATCAGGAGTCAATGAGCAGTTCTTC.

This clonotype appeared many times. The chain recombines TRBV5-1 with TRBJ1-1; 8 bases match TRBD1. Per germline, CDR1 SGHRS and CDR2 YFSETQ. The CDR3 contains 14 residues. Losses at the gene ends were 4 bases for V and 5 bases for J; bases not matched to a gene: 7. Here the CDR3 reads CASSEQGAWTEAFF. The CDR3 DNA reads as TGCGCCAGCAGCGAGCAGGGGGCATGGACTGAAGCTTTCTTT.

This clonotype occurred many times. The chain joins TRBV2 to TRBJ2-3; D might be TRBD2 (5 bases). CDR3 length equals 13 residues. The germline V gene has CDR1 SNHLY and CDR2 FYNNEI. Trimming took 8 bases from V and 0 from J, leaving 9 bases between them. CDR3 sequence reads: CASGRRSTDTQYF. CDR3 nucleotides: TGTGCCAGCGGCCGGAGGAGCACAGATACGCAGTATTTT.

This clonotype has more than one count but fewer than ten. J is TRBJ2-5 and V is TRBV20-1; D might be TRBD2 (6 bases). Germline loops: CDR1 DFQATT, CDR2 SNEGSKA (reference sequence). This CDR3 region has 13 residues. Trimming pared 2 bases from V and 2 bases from J, leaving 9 bases between. The CDR3 sequence is CSARPGLQETQYF. The CDR3 bases are TGCAGTGCTAGACCGGGACTTCAAGAGACCCAGTACTTC.

Of note for this clonotype: Possible read error: a much larger clone is one base away. CDR3 DNA sequence: TGTGCCAGCAGTACCTGGACAGTCTCTGACGAAAACATTCAGTACTTC. Translation gives CASSTWTVSDENIQYF. J is TRBJ2-4 and V is TRBV28, with a tentative D call TRBD1 (6 bases). The CDR3 loop spans 16 amino acids. V was trimmed by 5 bases and J by 5 bases, leaving 19 bases between them. Germline CDR1 reads MDHEN; CDR2 reads SYDVKM.

The chain links TRBV19 to TRBJ1-5, with 9 bases fitting TRBD1. Germline V gene sequence: CDR1 LNHDA, CDR2 SQIVND (reference sequence). The CDR3 covers 16 residues. Trimming removed 9 bases from V and 1 base from J; junction bases left unmatched: 10. The CDR3 spells CASLEGQGLSNQPQHF. The CDR3 region has the DNA TGTGCCAGCCTAGAGGGACAGGGACTGAGCAATCAGCCCCAGCATTTT.

This clonotype was counted ten times or more. The chain employs TRBV6-1 and TRBJ2-7; D is ambiguous. Germline V gene data show CDR1 as MNHNS and CDR2 as SASEGT. This CDR3 is 12 amino acids long. With 5 bases removed from V and 4 bases from J, the gap between germline ends came to 9 bases. DNA of the CDR3: TGTGCCAGCAGTTATAAGGGTTACGAGCAGTACTTC. It translates to CASSYKGYEQYF.

This clonotype was detected ten times or more. CDR3 sequence: CSVEVRDRGPYNEQFF. CDR3 in DNA: TGCAGCGTTGAAGTCCGGGACAGGGGCCCCTACAATGAGCAGTTCTTC. The rearrangement joins TRBV29-1 to TRBJ2-1, with 10 positions matching TRBD1. CDR1 and CDR2 from the germline V gene are SQVTM and ANQGSEA. The V segment lost 1 base and the J segment 2 bases; nucleotides outside the gene matches: 5. This CDR3 is built from 16 residues.

This clonotype was found many times. This chain uses TRBV5-1 with TRBJ2-3, with 11 bases aligning to TRBD1. The CDR3 runs to 15 residues. Looked up from germline, CDR1 is SGHRS and CDR2 is YFSETQ. Trimming cost V 4 bases and J 6 bases; bases outside gene matches: 7. In DNA, the CDR3 is TGCGCCAGCAGCATCGGACAGGGGGCCGGGGATACGCAGTATTTT. It specifies CASSIGQGAGDTQYF. Variable domain in full (rest from reference TRBV5-1 and TRBJ2-3): KAGVTQTPRYLIKTRGQQVTLSCSPISGHRSVSWYQQTPGQGLQFLFEYFSETQRNKGNFPGRFSGRQFSNSRSEMNVSTLELGDSALYLCASSIGQGAGDTQYFGPGTRLTVL.

Ten or more counts support this clonotype. The chain uses TRBV20-1 and TRBJ2-1; 9 nucleotides agree with TRBD2. J gave up 4 bases and V 6 bases, and 7 bases lay outside the gene matches. CDR3 length: 14 residues. Germline V CDR1 and CDR2: DFQATT, SNEGSKA (reference sequence). This chain's CDR3 is CSALAGIKYNEQFF. In nucleotides, the CDR3 is TGCAGTGCCCTAGCGGGGATAAAGTACAATGAGCAGTTCTTC.

In this sample, this clonotype turned up many times. The gene calls are TRBV18 and TRBJ2-7; 9 positions match TRBD1. CDR1 and CDR2 from the germline V gene are KGHSH and LQKENI. The trim removed 5 bases at V and 7 bases at J, leaving 15 bases unmatched. The CDR3 totals 16 residues. CDR3 in amino acids: CASSYALTGGAGEQYF. The CDR3 coding sequence is TGTGCCAGCTCATACGCGCTAACAGGGGGCGCGGGGGAGCAGTACTTC.

This clonotype was picked up a small number of times. Given a much more abundant clone one base away, this may be a read error. This chain joins TRBV29-1 and TRBJ2-5; D perhaps matches TRBD1 (6 bases). The CDR3 extends over 14 amino acids. Germline V CDR1 and CDR2: SQVTM, ANQGSEA. Trimming removed 2 bases at V and 1 base at J, with 11 bases between. In DNA, the CDR3 is TGCAGCGTTGAATTCAGGGGCAGCCAAGAGACCCAGTACTTC. It codes for CSVEFRGSQETQYF.

This clonotype was seen many times. The chain has TRBV10-3 and TRBJ2-7, with a weak D call TRBD2 (5 bases). The CDR3 length is 14 residues. V gave up 4 bases and J gave up 6 bases, with 16 bases separating them. Germline V gene lookup returns CDR1 ENHRY and CDR2 SYGVKD. The CDR3, as DNA: TGTGCCATCAGTGGTCGAGGAAGTGAGGGCGAGCAGTACTTC. Protein sequence: CAISGRGSEGEQYF.

This clonotype showed up many times. J is TRBJ2-1 and V is TRBV27; D gene ambiguous. Trimming took off 0 bases at V and 4 bases at J, with 4 bases between the two ends. The CDR3 covers 13 residues. The germline CDR1 and CDR2 sequences are MNHEY and SMNVEV (reference sequence). DNA of the CDR3: TGTGCCAGCAGTTTATCGGCTTACAATGAGCAGTTCTTC. Translated: CASSLSAYNEQFF.

This clonotype came up many times. The rearrangement uses TRBV5-1 and TRBJ2-1; 10 nucleotides line up with TRBD2. After removal of 3 bases from V and 8 bases from J, the junction contained 11 bases not matched to a gene. CDR3 length equals 16 residues. Germline CDR1 SGHRS, CDR2 YFSETQ. The chain's CDR3 is CASSYSGGLAMDEQFF. The CDR3 nucleotides are TGCGCCAGCAGCTACAGTGGGGGACTAGCGATGGATGAGCAGTTCTTC.

This clonotype was detected ten times or more. At one of its ends the junction is not consistent with the germline gene, which may arise from a read error. The chain uses TRBV5-1 and TRBJ1-1, with D unresolved. This CDR3 has 13 residues. Per the germline V gene, CDR1 is SGHRS and CDR2 is YFSETQ. CDR3 sequence reads: CASSQGLNTEAFF. CDR3 DNA sequence: TGTGCCAGCAGCCAAGGACTGAACACTGAAGCTTTCTTT.

There are many counts of this clonotype. This rearrangement joins TRBV11-2 to TRBJ2-1; a weak D match, TRBD2 (6 bases). Trimming pared 5 bases from V and 2 bases from J, leaving 19 bases between. CDR1 and CDR2 from the germline V gene are SGHAT and FQNNGV. The CDR3 is 17 residues long. The CDR3, as DNA: TGTGCCAGCAGCCCCTGGACACTGAGGAGGGCCTACAATGAGCAGTTCTTC. Protein sequence: CASSPWTLRRAYNEQFF.

Many counts were recorded for this clonotype. The chain links TRBV12-5 to TRBJ2-5, with a weak D call TRBD2 (6 bases). The CDR3 covers 13 residues. Between the trimmed V and J ends, which lost 6 bases and 4 bases, there was a span of 12 bases. Germline V lookup: CDR1 LGHNT, CDR2 FRNRAP. For the CDR3, the DNA is TGTGCTAGTGGGACCGGGAGTAGAGAGACCCAGTACTTC. Translation gives CASGTGSRETQYF.

The chain employs TRBV11-1 and TRBJ2-5, with a possible D match to TRBD2 (6 bases). Trimming shortened V by 1 base and J by 1 base, and 7 bases separated the two germline ends. Per the germline V gene, CDR1 is SGHAT and CDR2 is FQDESV (reference sequence). This CDR3 spans 14 amino acids. In nucleotides, the CDR3 is TGTGCCAGCAGCTTAGATAGCGGCCAAGAGACCCAGTACTTC. It encodes CASSLDSGQETQYF.

This clonotype was seen only a few times. The rearrangement joins TRBV6-5 to TRBJ2-1, with D uncertain. Trimming stripped 2 bases from V and 9 bases from J, with 14 bases between. The CDR3 spans 14 residues. Germline CDR1 and CDR2: MNHEY and SVGAGI. CDR3 region: CASSYRTLPIEQFF. The CDR3 bases are TGTGCCAGCAGTTACCGAACCCTCCCAATTGAGCAGTTCTTC.

The chain is built from TRBV9 and TRBJ2-2, with TRBD1 identical over 8 bases. The CDR3 consists of 14 residues. Losses at the gene ends were 5 bases for V and 7 bases for J; bases not matched to a gene: 7. CDR1 is SGDLS, CDR2 YYNGEE, per germline. CDR3: CASRVDRGNGELFF. The CDR3 DNA follows: TGTGCCAGCAGAGTCGACAGGGGTAACGGGGAGCTGTTTTTT.

There are many counts of this clonotype. The CDR3 here is CASSYSLANTGELFF. DNA of the CDR3: TGTGCCAGCAGTTACTCTCTTGCGAACACCGGGGAGCTGTTTTTT. The genes are TRBV6-2 or TRBV6-3 and TRBJ2-2; D gene uncertain. V was trimmed by 0 bases and J by 0 bases, leaving 5 bases between them. This CDR3 contains 15 residues. The germline V gene has CDR1 MNHEY and CDR2 SVGEGT.

This chain joins TRBV19 and TRBJ1-1, with D perhaps matching TRBD1 (6 bases). Trimming removed 5 bases at V and 4 bases at J, with 11 bases between. CDR3 size: 13 residues. Germline loops: CDR1 LNHDA, CDR2 SQIVND (reference sequence). CDR3 in amino acids: CASSYRDVTEAFF. In DNA form, the CDR3 reads TGTGCCAGTAGTTACAGGGACGTCACTGAAGCTTTCTTT. The whole variable domain, filled in from reference TRBV19 and TRBJ1-1, reads DGGITQSPKYLFRKEGQNVTLSCEQNLNHDAMYWYRQDPGQGLRLIYYSQIVNDFQKGDIAEGYSVSREKKESFPLTVTSAQKNPTAFYLCASSYRDVTEAFFGQGTRLTVV.

Ten or more counts support this clonotype. The chain employs TRBV30 and TRBJ2-7; D possibly corresponds to TRBD2 (5 bases). The V end was cut by 3 bases, the J end by 3 bases, with 18 bases between. The germline V gene encodes CDR1 GTSNPN and CDR2 SVGIG (reference sequence). The CDR3 is made up of 15 amino acids. The CDR3 here is CAWRAKRQILYEQYF. The CDR3, as DNA: TGTGCCTGGAGGGCGAAGCGGCAGATACTCTACGAGCAGTACTTC. Combining the CDR3 with reference TRBV30 and TRBJ2-7 gives the whole variable domain SQTIHQWPATLVQPVGSPLSLECTVEGTSNPNLYWYRQAAGRGLQLLFYSVGIGQISSEVPQNLSASRPQDRQFILSSKKLLLSDSGFYLCAWRAKRQILYEQYFGPGTRLTVT.

This clonotype was seen a handful of times. This chain joins TRBV20-1 and TRBJ1-3, with D possibly being TRBD1 (6 bases). Trimming took 0 bases from V and 2 from J, leaving 11 bases between them. In germline, CDR1 is DFQATT, CDR2 SNEGSKA (reference sequence). The CDR3 sequence is 15 residues long. CDR3 in amino acids: CSARDVSGAGNTIYF. The CDR3 DNA is TGCAGTGCTAGAGATGTGTCAGGGGCTGGAAACACCATATATTTT.

This clonotype was found many times. The rearrangement links TRBV7-9 to TRBJ1-4; possible D gene TRBD1, 5 bases. Looked up from germline, CDR1 is SEHNR and CDR2 is FQNEAQ (reference sequence). CDR3 length: 14 residues. V lost 4 bases to trimming and J lost 5 bases, with 11 bases between them. The CDR3 sequence: CASSSLRGNEKLFF. CDR3 DNA sequence: TGTGCCAGCAGCTCCCTGCGGGGGAATGAAAAACTGTTTTTT.

The chain has TRBV6-1 and TRBJ1-6; no firm D call. The V and J ends lost 2 bases and 7 bases respectively, with 9 bases between them. The CDR3 totals 14 residues. Germline values: CDR1 MNHNS, CDR2 SASEGT. The CDR3 protein is CASSETEVNSPLHF. CDR3 DNA: TGTGCCAGCAGTGAAACCGAGGTCAATTCACCCCTCCACTTT.

The table lists this clonotype with many counts. The chain recombines TRBV11-2 with TRBJ2-1; D uncertain. The germline V and J ends were trimmed by 5 bases and 15 bases, with 17 bases remaining between them. This CDR3 contains 12 residues. CDR1 and CDR2 from the germline V gene are SGHAT and FQNNGV. In nucleotides, the CDR3 is TGTGCCAGCAGCCCCCAGTCAGAAGGCGGGTTCTTC. Its protein product is CASSPQSEGGFF.

This clonotype showed up many times. V usage is TRBV3-1 and J usage is TRBJ2-1; D call uncertain. CDR1 and CDR2 from the germline V gene are LGHDT and YNNKEL (reference sequence). This CDR3 has 11 amino acids. Deletions cut 2 bases from V and 6 bases from J, with 2 bases between. The CDR3 DNA reads as TGTGCCAGCAGCCAAACCAATGAGCAGTTCTTC. Its protein is CASSQTNEQFF.

This clonotype was recorded many times. The chain combines TRBV19 with TRBJ2-1; 13 bases match TRBD2. Germline V lookup: CDR1 LNHDA, CDR2 SQIVND (reference sequence). J was trimmed by 0 bases and V by 5 bases; bases with no gene match: 1. There are 16 residues in the CDR3. The CDR3 coding sequence is TGTGCCAGTAGTGGACTAGCGGGAGCCTCCTACAATGAGCAGTTCTTC. It translates to CASSGLAGASYNEQFF.